Below are 7 T cell receptor beta chains sequenced from a single sample in a study of blood T cell repertoires in COVID-19. TCRdb's copy holds only in-frame clones and misses some; the assay was immunoSEQ multiplex PCR. Of hundreds of thousands of clones in the sample, 83% were seen once. Sequencing was performed on PBMCs or T cells enriched from blood (not recorded which). These receptors were collected from a woman between 45 and 60 years old who had been exposed to COVID-19.

The rearrangement joins TRBV18 to TRBJ1-1; D is ambiguous. CDR1 and CDR2 (germline): KGHSH, LQKENI. This CDR3 spans 12 amino acids. Trimming stripped 6 bases from V and 8 bases from J, with 13 bases between. The DNA of the CDR3 is TGTGCCAGCTCTCCCACGGCCAGGGAAGCTTTCTTT. The encoded protein is CASSPTAREAFF. Using reference TRBV18 and TRBJ1-1 for the parts outside the CDR3, the full variable domain is NAGVMQNPRHLVRRRGQEARLRCSPMKGHSHVYWYRQLPEEGLKFMVYLQKENIIDESGMPKERFSAEFPKEGPSILRIQQVVRGDSAAYFCASSPTAREAFFGQGTRLTVV.

The chain carries TRBV3-1 (or the pseudogene TRBV3-2) and TRBJ1-1, with D perhaps matching TRBD1 (5 bases). The CDR3 is 14 residues long. Trimming cost V 4 bases and J 2 bases, with 11 bases left between them. Germline CDR1 is LGHDT and CDR2 is YNNKEL (reference sequence). CDR3 coding DNA: TGTGCCAGCAGCCGAACAACAGGAAACACTGAAGCTTTCTTT. It yields the protein CASSRTTGNTEAFF.

The CDR3 sequence is CASSLSGGFGTDTQYF. As DNA, the CDR3 is TGTGCCAGCAGTTTATCAGGAGGGTTTGGCACAGATACGCAGTATTTT. This chain connects TRBV27 to TRBJ2-3, with a tentative D call TRBD2 (6 bases). Trimming cost V 0 bases and J 1 base, with 11 bases left between them. CDR1 and CDR2 from the germline V gene are MNHEY and SMNVEV (reference sequence). This CDR3 is 16 amino acids long.

A single count supports this clone. The genes are TRBV7-2 and TRBJ2-7; tentatively, D is TRBD2 (6 bases). V shed 5 bases and J shed 4 bases, with 12 bases lying between them. CDR1 and CDR2 from the germline V gene are SGHTA and FQGNSA. The CDR3 covers 13 residues. CDR3 sequence (DNA): TGTGCCAGCAGCCCGATTGGGGGGTACGAGCAGTACTTC. Its protein is CASSPIGGYEQYF.

This rearrangement joins TRBV21-1 to TRBJ2-7; TRBD2 was called by the table and not checked on the DNA. TRBV21-1 is termed a pseudogene. The CDR3 spans 15 residues. The CDR3: CASSKSRRISYEQYF. CDR3 DNA sequence: TGTGCCAGCAGCAAAAGCCGGAGAATTTCCTACGAGCAGTACTTC.

J is TRBJ1-2 and V is TRBV19; 7 bases align to TRBD1. The CDR3 extends over 15 amino acids. Germline lookup yields CDR1 LNHDA and CDR2 SQIVND (reference sequence). V trimming: 5 bases; J trimming: 8 bases; junction bases outside the gene matches: 14. Here the CDR3 DNA reads TGTGCCAGTAGTCCAGAGCTAGACAGGGTGTACGGCTACACCTTC. Its translation is CASSPELDRVYGYTF.

The chain joins TRBV18 to TRBJ1-5; possibly TRBD1 for D (6 bases). The V end lost 3 bases, the J end lost 3 bases, and 12 bases lay between the germline ends. CDR3 length: 15 residues. The germline V gene encodes CDR1 KGHSH and CDR2 LQKENI. The CDR3 reads CASSPQQGFNQPQHF. The DNA for the CDR3 is TGTGCCAGCTCACCGCAACAGGGCTTCAATCAGCCCCAGCATTTT. The variable domain in full, completed from reference TRBV18 and TRBJ1-5, reads NAGVMQNPRHLVRRRGQEARLRCSPMKGHSHVYWYRQLPEEGLKFMVYLQKENIIDESGMPKERFSAEFPKEGPSILRIQQVVRGDSAAYFCASSPQQGFNQPQHFGDGTRLSIL.